These 13 T cell receptor beta chains were sequenced from one sample in a study of metastatic and nonmetastatic thyroid tumors. TCRdb re-clonotyped the PCR reads through MiXCR. This sample has about 16,000 clones, with roughly a quarter found just once. Not a single patient had been given any form of treatment at any point before undergoing thyroid surgery. The specimen was tumor tissue. The receptors stem from a female donor with papillary thyroid cancer or a benign thyroid nodule (not recorded which). Some clones in this sample may be carry-over from other donors' samples.

Ten or more counts support this clone. The identical CDR3 is also encoded by other nucleotide sequences in the sample. The chain combines TRBV7-2 with TRBJ2-7, with TRBD2 matching over 7 bases. This CDR3 contains 15 residues. Unmatched junction bases numbered 8, after V lost 1 base and J lost 5 bases. CDR1 and CDR2 from the germline V gene are SGHTA and FQGNSA. The CDR3 nucleotides are TGTGCCAGCAGCTTAGGTGGGACGGGAGGCAACGAGCAGTACTTC. Its translation is CASSLGGTGGNEQYF.

The sample holds many counts of this clone. This chain joins TRBV20-1 and TRBJ1-2; unclear D gene. The CDR3 runs to 12 residues. Trimming took off 3 bases at V and 6 bases at J, with 11 bases between the two ends. Germline lookup yields CDR1 DFQATT and CDR2 SNEGSKA (reference sequence). CDR3 sequence: CSASIQIDGYTF. The DNA of the CDR3 is TGCAGTGCTAGTATACAGATCGATGGCTACACCTTC.

The sample holds many counts of this clone. This rearrangement joins TRBV5-5 to TRBJ1-5; D ambiguous. The V end lost 0 bases, the J end lost 6 bases, and 13 bases lay between the germline ends. This CDR3 is built from 15 residues. The germline V gene has CDR1 SGHKS and CDR2 YYEKEE (reference sequence). The CDR3 protein is CASSLAPQLGQPQHF. In nucleotides, the CDR3 is TGTGCCAGCAGCTTGGCGCCCCAGCTAGGTCAGCCCCAGCATTTT.

This clone is classed as medium-sized. The V call is TRBV6-1, the J call TRBJ1-1; D might be TRBD1 (6 bases). V was pared by 6 bases and J by 6 bases, with 14 bases between. This CDR3 has 13 amino acids. Germline V gives CDR1 MNHNS, CDR2 SASEGT. CDR3 nucleotides: TGTGCCAGCAGCCCGAGGACAGCTGCTGAAGCTTTCTTT. It is translated as CASSPRTAAEAFF.

The V call is TRBV5-4, the J call TRBJ1-1, with 9 bases matching TRBD1. The J segment lost 5 bases and the V segment lost 6 bases, leaving 20 bases of the junction unmatched. The CDR3 contains 18 residues. Germline values: CDR1 SGHNT, CDR2 YYREEE (reference sequence). The CDR3 DNA reads as TGTGCCAGCACTTGGGGGACAGGGACCTCATCAGGGGTTACTGAAGCTTTCTTT. Protein sequence: CASTWGTGTSSGVTEAFF.

This clone was counted a few times. V is TRBV28 and J is TRBJ1-5; no clear D. Trimming pared 3 bases from V and 5 bases from J, leaving 5 bases between. The CDR3 is 12 amino acids. CDR1 and CDR2 from the germline V gene are MDHEN and SYDVKM. The chain's CDR3 is CASSLGYQPQHF. The CDR3 DNA is TGTGCCAGCAGTTTGGGTTATCAGCCCCAGCATTTT.

This clone was seen ten or more times. J is TRBJ2-1 and V is TRBV27; TRBD2 matches 11 bases. V lost 3 bases and J lost 6; bases outside the gene matches: 7. Germline V gene lookup returns CDR1 MNHEY and CDR2 SMNVEV (reference sequence). The CDR3 totals 16 residues. The CDR3 region is CASSFSGTSGSNEQFF. The CDR3 coding sequence is TGTGCCAGCAGTTTCTCCGGGACTAGCGGTTCCAATGAGCAGTTCTTC.

V usage is TRBV3-1 and J usage is TRBJ1-1, with TRBD1 identical over 7 bases. Losses at the gene ends were 1 base for V and 7 bases for J; bases not matched to a gene: 12. Germline CDR1 reads LGHDT; CDR2 reads YNNKEL (reference sequence). This CDR3 contains 16 residues. This chain's CDR3 is CASSQGTGSDPREAFF. The CDR3 DNA sequence: TGTGCCAGCAGCCAAGGGACAGGTTCCGACCCGCGTGAAGCTTTCTTT.

DNA for the CDR3: TGTGCCAGCTCGAAGGGGGACAGGGGGGACGAGCAGTACTTC. This codes for CASSKGDRGDEQYF. This chain uses TRBV7-3 with TRBJ2-7; 11 bases are a match to TRBD1. With V trimmed by 8 bases and J by 5 bases, 8 bases remained unmatched. Germline V gives CDR1 SGHTA, CDR2 FQGTGA. The CDR3 runs 14 residues.

This clone was found many times. The chain has TRBV20-1 and TRBJ2-3; no clear D. Germline-derived CDR1 and CDR2 are DFQATT and SNEGSKA (reference sequence). The V and J ends lost 0 bases and 3 bases respectively, with 19 bases between them. The CDR3 is 17 amino acids. Written as DNA, the CDR3 is TGCAGTGCTAGAGAGCCCCCCCTTCTGGAGAGGACAGATACGCAGTATTTT. It yields the protein CSAREPPLLERTDTQYF.

For this clone: This may come from a read error, since a much larger clone is one base off. V gene TRBV29-1 combines with J gene TRBJ1-2, with 8 bases lining up with TRBD1. The CDR3 has 12 amino acids. J gave up 9 bases and V 4 bases, and 7 bases lay outside the gene matches. CDR1 is SQVTM, CDR2 ANQGSEA, per germline. Written as DNA, the CDR3 is TGCAGCGTTGCCGAGACAGGGGAATGCTACACCTTC. It translates to CSVAETGECYTF.

Comment on this clone: Possible read error: a much larger clone is one base away. V usage is TRBV7-2 and J usage is TRBJ2-1, with D possibly called TRBD1 or TRBD2 (5 bases each). Germline V lookup: CDR1 SGHTA, CDR2 FQGNSA. The CDR3 contains 13 residues. CDR3 residues: CASSPNAGTFLNF. The CDR3 nucleotides read TGTGCCAGCAGCCCGAACGCCGGGACGTTTTTAAACTTC.

Within the sample, this clone is medium-sized. The genes are TRBV19 and TRBJ2-4, with 8 bases lining up with TRBD2. V lost 3 bases and J lost 7; bases outside the gene matches: 2. Germline CDR1 is LNHDA and CDR2 is SQIVND (reference sequence). This CDR3 contains 13 residues. The CDR3 sequence is CASSIGGRNIQYF. Here the CDR3 DNA reads TGTGCCAGTAGTATCGGCGGGAGGAACATTCAGTACTTC. The full variable domain, in which reference TRBV19 and TRBJ2-4 provide the parts outside the CDR3, is DGGITQSPKYLFRKEGQNVTLSCEQNLNHDAMYWYRQDPGQGLRLIYYSQIVNDFQKGDIAEGYSVSREKKESFPLTVTSAQKNPTAFYLCASSIGGRNIQYFGAGTRLSVL.